This is a list of T cell receptor beta chains from one sample in a study of neurological immune-mediated disorders. TCRdb reprocessed the 5' RACE reads with MiXCR, giving one entry per CDR3 protein. The table has roughly 76,000 distinct CDR3 sequences, roughly 15% seen once; the top ten hold nearly 7%. Sequencing used PBMCs. The receptors stem from a woman aged 50 to 60 in good health. Each CDR3 is given without its conserved first and last residue. Fields, in order: V gene, J gene, CDR3 length, CDR3 protein.

v_gene: TRBV11-2
j_gene: TRBJ1-3
len: 15
CDR3aa: ASSPRQGLSTGNTIY

v_gene: TRBV5-1
j_gene: TRBJ2-7
len: 11
CDR3aa: ASSPHGPYEQY

v_gene: TRBV18
j_gene: TRBJ2-3
len: 11
CDR3aa: ASSPGPTDTQY

v_gene: TRBV20-1
j_gene: TRBJ2-6
len: 14
CDR3aa: SAPVVRVSGANVLT

v_gene: TRBV6-2/TRBV6-3
j_gene: TRBJ2-1
len: 14
CDR3aa: ASGTARSVSYNEQF

v_gene: TRBV7-2
j_gene: TRBJ1-3
len: 12
CDR3aa: ASAFRDGGNTIY

v_gene: TRBV6-5
j_gene: TRBJ1-2
len: 14
CDR3aa: ASSYVRTGGNYGYT

v_gene: TRBV5-1
j_gene: TRBJ2-7
len: 13
CDR3aa: ASSLVGTTSYEQY

v_gene: TRBV5-1
j_gene: TRBJ2-1
len: 12
CDR3aa: ASSSRDFYNEQF

v_gene: TRBV30
j_gene: TRBJ1-1
len: 12
CDR3aa: AWSKQGYWTEAF

v_gene: TRBV20-1
j_gene: TRBJ2-1
len: 14
CDR3aa: SARDDLAGDYNEQF

v_gene: TRBV5-1
j_gene: TRBJ2-1
len: 14
CDR3aa: ASSFIAGGNLNEQF

v_gene: TRBV5-1
j_gene: TRBJ1-1
len: 15
CDR3aa: ASSLAAGERGNTEAF

v_gene: TRBV20-1
j_gene: TRBJ2-3
len: 14
CDR3aa: SARPLAGSVSDTQY

v_gene: TRBV5-1
j_gene: TRBJ1-1
len: 11
CDR3aa: ASSLKSNTEAF

v_gene: TRBV7-2
j_gene: TRBJ1-1
len: 13
CDR3aa: ASSFGALKGTEAF

v_gene: TRBV20-1
j_gene: TRBJ2-7
len: 12
CDR3aa: SASQLAGGHEQY

v_gene: TRBV29-1
j_gene: TRBJ1-2
len: 13
CDR3aa: SVGERDSPVYGYT

v_gene: TRBV7-2
j_gene: TRBJ2-7
len: 12
CDR3aa: ASSYPGLTYEQY

v_gene: TRBV6-5
j_gene: TRBJ2-4
len: 15
CDR3aa: ASSYSALPGPGNIQY

v_gene: TRBV29-1
j_gene: TRBJ2-5
len: 9
CDR3aa: SVTGYETQY

v_gene: TRBV5-6
j_gene: TRBJ1-6
len: 11
CDR3aa: ASGTGGSSPLH

v_gene: TRBV14
j_gene: TRBJ2-1
len: 14
CDR3aa: ASSLIPGQGDNEQF

v_gene: TRBV29-1
j_gene: TRBJ1-2
len: 12
CDR3aa: SAGGGAEEYGYT

v_gene: TRBV29-1
j_gene: TRBJ2-3
len: 15
CDR3aa: SVDASGRSNFADTQY

v_gene: TRBV12-3/TRBV12-4
j_gene: TRBJ1-3
len: 9
CDR3aa: ASTFGNTIY

v_gene: TRBV7-2
j_gene: TRBJ2-1
len: 13
CDR3aa: ASSLLGGPYNEQF

v_gene: TRBV12-3/TRBV12-4
j_gene: TRBJ2-7
len: 13
CDR3aa: ASRSTGGAGSRQY

v_gene: TRBV7-2
j_gene: TRBJ2-3
len: 12
CDR3aa: ASGSSGGTNTQY

v_gene: TRBV10-3
j_gene: TRBJ2-1
len: 14
CDR3aa: AISPGLAGEINEQF

v_gene: TRBV5-1
j_gene: TRBJ1-2
len: 13
CDR3aa: ASSPQPTENYGYT

v_gene: TRBV28
j_gene: TRBJ2-3
len: 13
CDR3aa: ASTPGLAVPDTQY

v_gene: TRBV5-4
j_gene: TRBJ2-2
len: 10
CDR3aa: ASSPLSGELF

v_gene: TRBV29-1
j_gene: TRBJ1-2
len: 11
CDR3aa: SVRGDSLYGYT

v_gene: TRBV2
j_gene: TRBJ2-7
len: 11
CDR3aa: ASSVDSYYEQY